Listed below are T cell receptor beta chains from one sample, sequenced in a study of T cell repertoires in cytomegalovirus infection. Via MiXCR, TCRdb re-called the reads, giving one row per CDR3 protein. Of hundreds of thousands of distinct CDR3 sequences in the sample, more than 20% were seen once. Sequencing was performed on CD8+ T cells from PBMCs. All receptors come from a human donor in good health (CMV status not recorded). Some clones in this sample may be carry-over from other donors' samples. Both conserved end residues are part of each CDR3. A D gene is named only where the DNA matches it firmly. Rows give clone size only sometimes, using once, few, many, or a class for an expanded clone.

J	V	size	D	DNA	CDR3
TRBJ2-1	TRBV7-6	.	.	TGTGCCAGCAGCTTAACCGGGGGCCGGGGATACAATGAGCAGTTCTTC	CASSLTGGRGYNEQFF
TRBJ2-1	TRBV27	.	.	TGTGCCAGCAGCCTTAGTATCACTAGCTTTTTTTACAATGAGCAGTTCTTC	CASSLSITSFFYNEQFF
TRBJ1-1	TRBV6-6	.	TRBD1	TGTGCCAGCAGTGCCCCAGGGGGACTCTGGGACGCTGAAGCTTTCTTT	CASSAPGGLWDAEAFF
TRBJ1-1	TRBV7-8	many	TRBD1	TGTGCCAGCAGCTTCCAGGGGACAGGCATGAACACTGAAGCTTTCTTT	CASSFQGTGMNTEAFF
TRBJ2-5	TRBV7-8	.	.	TGTGCCAGCAGCTTAGGGGTGGCAGGGCCCACCGTGGAGACCCAGTACTTC	CASSLGVAGPTVETQYF
TRBJ2-2	TRBV7-6	few	.	TGTGCCAGTTGGGGTGGCACCGGGGAGCTGTTTTTT	CASWGGTGELFF
TRBJ2-2	TRBV7-2	many	.	TGTGCCAGCAGCTACGGGGAGCTGTTTTTT	CASSYGELFF
TRBJ2-7	TRBV10-3	.	.	TGTGCCATCAGTGGGTCCCACCCCCGCTCCTACGAGCAGTACTTC	CAISGSHPRSYEQYF
TRBJ2-3	TRBV28	.	.	TGTGCCAGTGGCGGGGCGGCGAATTTTGGACCGCAGTATTTT	CASGGAANFGPQYF
TRBJ1-1	TRBV2	.	.	TGTGCCAGCCCTAGGGGGAACACTGAAGCTTTCTTT	CASPRGNTEAFF
TRBJ1-2	TRBV20-1	.	TRBD1	TGCAGTGCTACTGGGTGGGACAGCACATCAGGGAACTATGGCTACACCTTC	CSATGWDSTSGNYGYTF
TRBJ2-1	TRBV3-1	few	TRBD1	TGTGCCAGCAGCCAAGAGGACAGGGGGGCGACTACTGGGCAGTTCTTC	CASSQEDRGATTGQFF
TRBJ2-6	TRBV14	few	.	TGTGCCAGCAGCCAAGATGGGCCAGGACGGTCTCCTGGGGCCAACGTCCTGACTTTC	CASSQDGPGRSPGANVLTF
TRBJ1-1	TRBV4-1	many	.	TGCGCCAGCAGCCAAGTACGGGGGACTGAAGCTTTCTTT	CASSQVRGTEAFF
TRBJ2-1	TRBV28	.	TRBD1	TGTGCCAGCATGCCCCCGGGACAGGGCTATGAGCAGTTCTTC	CASMPPGQGYEQFF
TRBJ2-2	TRBV27	few	TRBD2	TGTGCCAGCACCCCGGGGGGGCAAGGGGGGACCTTCAAGGCTGGGGAGCTGTTTTTT	CASTPGGQGGTFKAGELFF
TRBJ2-3	TRBV7-9	.	.	TGTGCCAGCAGCTTAGGAGACCCGACGCAGTATTTT	CASSLGDPTQYF
TRBJ1-2	TRBV25-1	many	.	TGTGCCAGCAGTGGGTCGGGAGGCACCTATGGCTACACCTTC	CASSGSGGTYGYTF
TRBJ1-3	TRBV28	many	TRBD1	TGTGCCAGCAGATCCCATGGGACAGCTGGAAACACCATATATTTT	CASRSHGTAGNTIYF
TRBJ1-1	TRBV6-5	few	.	TGTGCCAGCAGTTCCATAGGGTGGGGAGAGACTGAAGCTTTCTTT	CASSSIGWGETEAFF
TRBJ2-7	TRBV27	.	TRBD2	TGTGCCAGCAGTTTTTCCGGGGGGGACCGTTCCTACGAGCAGTACTTC	CASSFSGGDRSYEQYF
TRBJ2-1	TRBV25-1	.	.	TGTGGGAGTGGTGGGGGAAATGAGCAGTTCTTC	CGSGGGNEQFF
TRBJ1-4	TRBV7-2	many	.	TGTGCCAGCTCGCGGTGGGGGTCTGATGAAAAACTGTTTTTT	CASSRWGSDEKLFF